These 24 T cell receptor beta chains came from one sample sequenced in a study of CD8 T cells in Susac syndrome. A quantity of about 0.5 to 1 ug RNA underwent reverse transcription using random hexamers. MiXCR was run by TCRdb on the immunoSEQ multiplex PCR reads, yielding one entry per CDR3 protein. The sample includes 250,000 to 300,000 distinct CDR3 sequences, roughly 85% of them seen just once. The sample consisted of CD8+ T cells from PBMCs. All receptors derive from a human donor with multiple sclerosis.

The CDR3 sequence is CASSFVGAGESYNEQFF. CDR3 in DNA: TGTGCCAGCAGTTTCGTGGGAGCGGGAGAGTCCTACAATGAGCAGTTCTTC. V is TRBV28 and J is TRBJ2-1; 8 positions agree with TRBD2. There are 17 residues in the CDR3. Germline assignment: CDR1 MDHEN and CDR2 SYDVKM. The ends lost 3 bases at V and 1 base at J; junction bases unmatched: 8.

The chain joins TRBV15 to TRBJ1-1; no clear D gene. CDR1 and CDR2 (germline): LNHNV, YYDKDF (reference sequence). The CDR3 spans 12 residues. With 5 bases removed from V and 1 base from J, the gap between germline ends came to 5 bases. CDR3 loop: CATSQENTEAFF. In DNA form, the CDR3 reads TGTGCCACCAGCCAAGAGAACACTGAAGCTTTCTTT.

Concerning this clonotype itself: It is likely a read error, because the conserved phenylalanine at the end of the CDR3 is missing. J is TRBJ2-1 and V is TRBV7-8; D tentatively fits TRBD1 or TRBD2 (5 bases each). CDR3 length: 14 residues. V dropped 7 bases and J dropped 8 bases, with 18 bases sitting between them. Germline CDR1 and CDR2: SGHVS and FQNEAQ. The CDR3 loop reads CASKGEMGVDEQFL. CDR3 coding DNA: TGTGCCAGCAAAGGGGAGATGGGAGTGGATGAGCAGTTCCTC.

The chain couples TRBV4-3 to TRBJ2-2, with 12 bases fitting TRBD2. Germline CDR1 and CDR2: LGHNA and YSLEER. V gave up 0 bases and J gave up 5 bases; unmatched junction bases: 4. CDR3 length: 17 amino acids. The CDR3 sequence: CASSQDPTSGGTGELFF. Here the CDR3 DNA reads TGCGCCAGCAGCCAAGATCCGACTAGCGGGGGAACCGGGGAGCTGTTTTTT.

The chain has TRBV19 and TRBJ1-1, with D unresolved. Trimming shortened V by 7 bases and J by 4 bases, and 13 bases separated the two germline ends. Germline CDR1 LNHDA, CDR2 SQIVND (reference sequence). The CDR3 totals 13 residues. CDR3 residues: CASNAGVITEAFF. The DNA of the CDR3 is TGTGCCAGTAACGCCGGAGTTATCACTGAAGCTTTCTTT.

V is TRBV2 and J is TRBJ2-4, with 14 bases aligning to TRBD2. CDR1 is SNHLY, CDR2 FYNNEI, per germline. The V and J ends lost 6 bases and 1 base, in that order; junction bases with no gene match: 8. The CDR3 runs to 18 residues. The CDR3, as DNA: TGTGCCAGCAGGGGACTAGCGGGAGAGGAGGTGGCCAAAAACATTCAGTACTTC. This gives the protein CASRGLAGEEVAKNIQYF.

The chain combines TRBV13 with TRBJ2-5; D gene ambiguous. Trimming pared 1 base from V and 1 base from J, leaving 10 bases between. The CDR3 has 15 amino acids. Germline V CDR1 and CDR2: PRHDT, FYEKMQ (reference sequence). The CDR3 loop reads CASSLDQSPQETQYF. The CDR3 bases are TGTGCCAGCAGCTTAGATCAGTCTCCCCAAGAGACCCAGTACTTC.

The J gene is TRBJ1-3, the V gene TRBV29-1; D gene ambiguous. CDR1 is SQVTM and CDR2 is ANQGSEA in the germline V gene. CDR3 length: 15 residues. Trimming took 3 bases from V and 0 from J, leaving 12 bases between them. This chain's CDR3 is CSVDGRTDSGNTIYF. CDR3 coding DNA: TGCAGCGTTGACGGCCGGACGGACTCTGGAAACACCATATATTTT.

This clonotype appeared a few times. The V and J genes are TRBV6-2 or TRBV6-3 and TRBJ2-7; D perhaps matches TRBD2 (6 bases). The CDR3 sequence is 14 residues long. Trimming took off 2 bases at V and 4 bases at J, with 12 bases between the two ends. The V gene's germline CDR1 is MNHEY and CDR2 SVGEGT. CDR3 in amino acids: CASSYAGSGYEQYF. DNA of the CDR3: TGTGCCAGCAGTTACGCGGGGTCGGGGTACGAGCAGTACTTC.

V gene TRBV27 combines with J gene TRBJ2-7; weak D call: TRBD1 (5 bases). The CDR3 sequence is 16 residues long. The ends were cut back, 3 bases at V and 3 bases at J, with 18 bases in the middle. Germline loops: CDR1 MNHEY, CDR2 SMNVEV (reference sequence). CDR3 coding DNA: TGTGCCAGCAGTTTTCTGGTTGGACACCTAATCTACGAGCAGTACTTC. This encodes CASSFLVGHLIYEQYF.

The chain has TRBV14 and TRBJ1-1; D uncertain. Germline V CDR1 and CDR2: SGHDN, FVKESK. This CDR3 has 13 residues. Trimming removed 1 base from V and 7 bases from J, with 10 bases in between. The CDR3 spells CASSQGLHVEAFF. In DNA, the CDR3 is TGTGCCAGCAGCCAAGGCCTCCACGTTGAAGCTTTCTTT.

The genes are TRBV27 and TRBJ2-5; 11 bases match TRBD2. V shed 3 bases and J 5 bases; nucleotides not matched to a gene: 11. Germline V gene sequence: CDR1 MNHEY, CDR2 SMNVEV (reference sequence). The CDR3 spans 17 residues. The CDR3 reads CASSLTFLAGGPETQYF. CDR3 sequence (DNA): TGTGCCAGCAGTTTGACCTTCTTAGCGGGAGGGCCGGAGACCCAGTACTTC.

This clonotype was seen more than once but under ten times. J is TRBJ2-1 and V is TRBV27, with 7 bases aligning to TRBD2. From germline, CDR1 is MNHEY and CDR2 SMNVEV (reference sequence). Losses at the gene ends were 4 bases for V and 0 bases for J; bases not matched to a gene: 0. The CDR3 totals 14 residues. CDR3 amino acids: CASSWTSSYNEQFF. Here the CDR3 DNA reads TGTGCCAGCAGTTGGACTAGCTCCTACAATGAGCAGTTCTTC.

J is TRBJ2-1 and V is TRBV6-1; perhaps TRBD2 as D (6 bases). The CDR3 contains 17 residues. Germline V gene lookup returns CDR1 MNHNS and CDR2 SASEGT. V lost 5 bases, J lost 4 bases, and 21 bases lay in between. CDR3 nucleotide sequence: TGTGCCAGCAGTCGCCTCCCCGCGGGACTTGATTACAATGAGCAGTTCTTC. Protein sequence: CASSRLPAGLDYNEQFF.

This chain uses TRBV2 with TRBJ2-4, with D unresolved. Trimming removed 4 bases at V and 3 bases at J, with 10 bases between. The CDR3 length is 14 residues. Germline V gene data show CDR1 as SNHLY and CDR2 as FYNNEI. In nucleotides, the CDR3 is TGTGCCAGCAGTGTACTGTACGGCAAAAACATTCAGTACTTC. Protein sequence: CASSVLYGKNIQYF.

The rearrangement uses TRBV30 and TRBJ1-6; 8 positions agree with TRBD1. This CDR3 is built from 14 residues. In germline, CDR1 is GTSNPN, CDR2 SVGIG (reference sequence). After removal of 0 bases from V and 5 bases from J, the junction contained 0 bases not matched to a gene. The CDR3 sequence: CAWSVTGDNSPLHF. DNA of the CDR3: TGTGCCTGGAGTGTGACAGGGGATAATTCACCCCTCCACTTT.

The chain carries TRBV6-2 or TRBV6-3 and TRBJ1-2; D not certain. Germline V CDR1 and CDR2: MNHEY, SVGEGT. V was shortened by 6 bases and J by 8 bases, with 19 bases between the two germline ends. The CDR3 totals 14 residues. The CDR3 reads CASRPPDRDGGYTF. DNA for the CDR3: TGTGCCAGCAGACCGCCCGACCGCGATGGGGGCTACACCTTC.

This clonotype was observed a few times. The gene calls are TRBV6-1 and TRBJ2-1; possibly TRBD2 for D (6 bases). This CDR3 contains 16 residues. The V gene lost 6 bases and the J gene lost 0 bases, with 15 bases spanning the gap. Germline V gives CDR1 MNHNS, CDR2 SASEGT. The CDR3 DNA sequence: TGTGCCAGCAGACCGCTAGTGGGGGGCTCCTACAATGAGCAGTTCTTC. This codes for CASRPLVGGSYNEQFF.

This clonotype was counted a few times. The V gene is TRBV27, the J gene TRBJ2-7, with a tentative D call TRBD1 (5 bases). In germline, CDR1 is MNHEY, CDR2 SMNVEV (reference sequence). This CDR3 is built from 13 residues. Trimming removed 3 bases at V and 4 bases at J, with 10 bases between. The CDR3 spells CASSLGLLYEQYF. CDR3 coding DNA: TGTGCCAGCAGTTTGGGGCTGCTTTACGAGCAGTACTTC.

The chain couples TRBV18 to TRBJ1-5, with 9 bases identical to TRBD1. The CDR3 is 15 residues long. Germline values: CDR1 KGHSH, CDR2 LQKENI. With 3 bases clipped from V and 5 bases from J, the junction kept 5 bases outside the gene matches. The CDR3: CASSPRTGVDQPQHF. CDR3 in DNA: TGTGCCAGCTCACCCCGGACAGGGGTTGATCAGCCCCAGCATTTT. Full variable domain (remainder filled in from reference TRBV18 and TRBJ1-5): NAGVMQNPRHLVRRRGQEARLRCSPMKGHSHVYWYRQLPEEGLKFMVYLQKENIIDESGMPKERFSAEFPKEGPSILRIQQVVRGDSAAYFCASSPRTGVDQPQHFGDGTRLSIL.

This clonotype was detected only a few times. V gene TRBV6-1 combines with J gene TRBJ2-5; the match to TRBD1 covers 8 bases. Trimming removed 5 bases from V and 4 bases from J; junction bases left unmatched: 6. Germline lookup yields CDR1 MNHNS and CDR2 SASEGT. The CDR3 is 14 residues long. CDR3 sequence reads: CASSPGTGGETQYF. In nucleotides, the CDR3 is TGTGCCAGCAGTCCCGGGACAGGAGGAGAGACCCAGTACTTC.

J is TRBJ2-7 and V is TRBV20-1; no reliable D call. The CDR3 length is 15 residues. Germline V gives CDR1 DFQATT, CDR2 SNEGSKA (reference sequence). Trimming removed 0 bases at V and 0 bases at J, with 12 bases between. The CDR3 region is CSARDLASSSYEQYF. The CDR3 coding sequence is TGCAGTGCTAGAGATTTGGCCAGTAGCTCCTACGAGCAGTACTTC.

This clonotype came up a few times. V is TRBV27 and J is TRBJ2-7; D gene unclear. CDR1 and CDR2 (germline): MNHEY, SMNVEV (reference sequence). CDR3 size: 10 residues. Trimming left V 8 bases short and J 4 bases short, with 6 bases between. CDR3 amino acids: CASGQYEQYF. The CDR3 nucleotides are TGTGCCAGCGGTCAGTACGAGCAGTACTTC.

The chain combines TRBV4-3 with TRBJ2-7; 10 bases map to TRBD2. V lost 4 bases to trimming and J lost 3 bases; unmatched junction nucleotides: 12. Germline CDR1 and CDR2: LGHNA and YSLEER. The length of the CDR3 is 17 residues. The DNA of the CDR3 is TGCGCCAGCAGCCCCGACTTGCTAGCGGGAGTGGGCTACGAGCAGTACTTC. Amino acid sequence: CASSPDLLAGVGYEQYF.